The 9 T cell receptor beta chains below were found in one sample sequenced in a study of CD8 T cells in ankylosing spondylitis. Study-level points and caveats: Seemingly characteristic of ankylosing spondylitis blood was a TCR beta motif consisting of about 8 highly homologous variants.

Their specific antigens are unknown. TCRdb reprocessed the 5' RACE reads via MiXCR and lists one record per CDR3 protein. The data hold just under 550,000 distinct CDR3 sequences, with about an eighth observed a single time. Sequencing was performed on blood, either unsorted or a sorted T cell fraction (not recorded which). The receptors shown here come from a male donor with ankylosing spondylitis.

This clonotype was counted only a few times. This chain connects TRBV12-3 or TRBV12-4 to TRBJ2-2; TRBD1 agrees at 11 bases. V lost 6 bases and J lost 4; bases outside the gene matches: 4. The CDR3 sequence is 15 residues long. The CDR3 loop is CASRDRGRGTGELFF. As DNA, the CDR3 is TGTGCCAGCAGGGACAGGGGGCGAGGCACCGGGGAGCTGTTTTTT.

The V gene is TRBV12-3 or TRBV12-4, the J gene TRBJ1-5; D not resolved. Trimming took off 3 bases at V and 2 bases at J, with 17 bases between the two ends. CDR3 length equals 17 residues. Here the CDR3 DNA reads TGTGCCAGCAGTTTTACGGGAGGGTCAGACGGCAATCAGCCCCAGCATTTT. Its translation is CASSFTGGSDGNQPQHF.

The sample holds a few counts of this clonotype. This chain joins TRBV10-3 and TRBJ1-1; D is undetermined. The V gene's germline CDR1 is ENHRY and CDR2 SYGVKD. The CDR3 sequence is 14 residues long. The V gene lost 0 bases and the J gene lost 1 base, with 6 bases spanning the gap. CDR3 region: CAISESTANTEAFF. CDR3 DNA: TGTGCCATCAGTGAGTCGACTGCGAACACTGAAGCTTTCTTT.

This clonotype came up a few times. The chain has TRBV6-5 and TRBJ2-5; possible D gene TRBD1, 5 bases. Trimming cost V 5 bases and J 2 bases, with 6 bases left between them. Germline V gives CDR1 MNHEY, CDR2 SVGAGI. The CDR3 loop spans 12 amino acids. CDR3: CASSDSQETQYF. The DNA of the CDR3 is TGTGCCAGCAGTGACAGTCAAGAGACCCAGTACTTC.

This clonotype turned up a few times. The V call is TRBV11-3, the J call TRBJ2-1, with 8 nucleotides matching TRBD2. The CDR3 runs 15 residues. Trimming took 6 bases from V and 7 from J; bases not matched to a gene: 11. CDR1 and CDR2 from the germline V gene are SGHNT and YENEEA. The CDR3 is CASSNARGGRNEQFF. CDR3 nucleotide sequence: TGTGCCAGCAGTAACGCCAGGGGCGGGAGGAATGAGCAGTTCTTC.

This clonotype was counted only a few times. The chain carries TRBV5-6 and TRBJ2-1; D gene uncertain. The CDR3 sequence is 15 residues long. Germline V gives CDR1 SGHDT, CDR2 YYEEEE. Trimming stripped 0 bases from V and 3 bases from J, with 10 bases between. CDR3 protein: CASSLAGFYYNEQFF. Written as DNA, the CDR3 is TGTGCCAGCAGCTTGGCCGGCTTCTACTACAATGAGCAGTTCTTC.

This chain joins TRBV12-3 or TRBV12-4 and TRBJ1-2; 11 bases map to TRBD1. Germline trimming cut 6 bases from V and 7 bases from J; bases unmatched to any gene: 13. The CDR3 spans 16 residues. CDR3 loop: CASRNSGQGDQGGYTF. The CDR3, as DNA: TGTGCCAGCAGGAATTCGGGACAGGGGGATCAGGGTGGCTACACCTTC.

This clonotype was seen ten or more times. Here the CDR3 DNA reads TGCGCCAGCAGCTCAACAGGGTCCCGGCTGAACACTGAAGCTTTCTTT. It specifies CASSSTGSRLNTEAFF. V and J are TRBV5-1 and TRBJ1-1; D perhaps matches TRBD1 (6 bases). The V gene's germline CDR1 is SGHRS and CDR2 YFSETQ. V dropped 3 bases and J dropped 0 bases, with 15 bases sitting between them. The CDR3 has 16 residues. Filled out from reference TRBV5-1 and TRBJ1-1, the complete variable domain reads KAGVTQTPRYLIKTRGQQVTLSCSPISGHRSVSWYQQTPGQGLQFLFEYFSETQRNKGNFPGRFSGRQFSNSRSEMNVSTLELGDSALYLCASSSTGSRLNTEAFFGQGTRLTVV.

This chain uses TRBV12-5 with TRBJ1-3; weak D call: TRBD1 (6 bases). V lost 1 base and J lost 3, with 7 bases in between. Germline CDR1 LGHNT, CDR2 FRNRAP. The length of the CDR3 is 14 residues. The CDR3 sequence: CASGLGDNGNTIYF. The CDR3 DNA follows: TGTGCTAGTGGTTTGGGGGACAATGGAAACACCATATATTTT. The entire variable domain, with the rest obtained from reference TRBV12-5 and TRBJ1-3, is as follows: DARVTQTPRHKVTEMGQEVTMRCQPILGHNTVFWYRQTMMQGLELLAYFRNRAPLDDSGMPKDRFSAEMPDATLATLKIQPSEPRDSAVYFCASGLGDNGNTIYFGEGSWLTVV.